This TCR beta chain was sequenced for a study of blood T cells in healthy people across ages. The authors ran a second PCR of 7 to 11 cycles using a sample-barcoded 5' primer and a J-beta primer mix. Via MiXCR, TCRdb re-called the 5' RACE reads, giving one row per CDR3 protein. The sample lists 1.5 million to 2 million distinct CDR3 sequences; roughly 50% were seen once. Germline CDR1 reads MNHEY; CDR2 reads SMNVEV (reference sequence). The CDR3 is 15 residues long. J lost 3 bases, V lost 5 bases, and 5 bases had no gene match. The rearrangement uses TRBV27 and TRBJ1-2; 11 bases agree with TRBD1. Sequenced material: blood. The sequence was obtained from a woman aged 40-49 years in good health. This chain's CDR3 is CASSPGTGGDYGYTF. Here the CDR3 DNA reads TGTGCCAGCAGTCCTGGGACAGGGGGGGACTATGGCTACACCTTC.